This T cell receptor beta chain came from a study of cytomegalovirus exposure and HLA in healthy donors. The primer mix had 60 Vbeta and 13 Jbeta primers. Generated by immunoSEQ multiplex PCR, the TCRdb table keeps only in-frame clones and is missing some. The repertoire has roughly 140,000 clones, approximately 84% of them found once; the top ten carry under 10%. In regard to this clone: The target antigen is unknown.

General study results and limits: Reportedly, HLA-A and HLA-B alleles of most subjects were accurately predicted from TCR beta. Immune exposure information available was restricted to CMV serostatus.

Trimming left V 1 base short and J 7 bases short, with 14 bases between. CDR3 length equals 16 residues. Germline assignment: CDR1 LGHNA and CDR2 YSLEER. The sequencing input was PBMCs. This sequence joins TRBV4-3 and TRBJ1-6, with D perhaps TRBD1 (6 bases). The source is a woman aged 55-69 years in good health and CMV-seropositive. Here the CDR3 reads CASSQGGVQGNSPLHF. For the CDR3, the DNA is TGCGCCAGCAGCCAAGGAGGGGTACAGGGAAATTCACCCCTCCACTTT.